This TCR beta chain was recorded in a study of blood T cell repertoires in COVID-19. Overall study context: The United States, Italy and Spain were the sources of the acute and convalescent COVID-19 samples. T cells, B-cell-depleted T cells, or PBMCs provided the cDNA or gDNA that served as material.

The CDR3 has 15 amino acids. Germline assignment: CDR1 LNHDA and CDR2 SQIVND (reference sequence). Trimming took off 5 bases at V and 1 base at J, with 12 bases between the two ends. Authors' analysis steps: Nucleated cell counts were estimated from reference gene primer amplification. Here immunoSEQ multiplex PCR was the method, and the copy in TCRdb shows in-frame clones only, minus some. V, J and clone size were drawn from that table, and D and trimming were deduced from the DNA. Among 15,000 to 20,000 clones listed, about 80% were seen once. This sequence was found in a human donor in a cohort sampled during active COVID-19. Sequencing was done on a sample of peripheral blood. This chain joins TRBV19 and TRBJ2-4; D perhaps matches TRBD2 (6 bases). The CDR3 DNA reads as TGTGCCAGTAGTTTGCGGGACGGGGCCAAAAACATTCAGTACTTC. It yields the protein CASSLRDGAKNIQYF.